This T cell receptor beta chain was documented in a study of T cells in Graves' hyperthyroidism and ophthalmopathy. Broader study findings: Ophthalmopathy was model-predicted a median about 6 months pre-onset.

This CDR3 comprises 14 residues. Between the trimmed V and J ends, which lost 1 base and 4 bases, there was a span of 10 bases. From germline, CDR1 is LNHNV and CDR2 YYDKDF (reference sequence). This clonotype showed up just a few times. As yet, its antigen is unknown. In patients aged 18 to 65, hyperthyroidism was newly diagnosed, with duration under 2 months. Lactation, pregnancy, other autoimmune disease or uncontrolled infection excluded patients. Diagnosing involved the use of clinical symptoms, serum thyroxine and TRAb, thyroid ultrasound and orbital computed tomography. Amplified TCR beta CDR3 regions derived from RNA transcripts. Using the HTBI primer set, a first-round RT-PCR was run on the TCR CDR3. TCRdb re-analysed the multiplex PCR reads in MiXCR, keeping a single row per CDR3 protein. The sample contains roughly 580,000 distinct CDR3 sequences, 11% to 15% of which appear only once.

Sequenced input: blood. This chain links TRBV15 with TRBJ1-2, with D unclear. The sequence came from a woman under 40 with Graves' hyperthyroidism that later progressed to Graves' ophthalmopathy. The CDR3 protein is CATSRGTPSYGYTF. Here the CDR3 DNA reads TGTGCCACCAGCAGAGGCACACCATCCTATGGCTACACCTTC. The variable domain in full, with the rest retrieved from reference TRBV15 and TRBJ1-2, is DAMVIQNPRYQVTQFGKPVTLSCSQTLNHNVMYWYQQKSSQAPKLLFHYYDKDFNNEADTPDNFQSRRPNTSFCFLDIRSPGLGDTAMYLCATSRGTPSYGYTFGSGTRLTVV.